These 4 T cell receptor beta chains originate from one sample sequenced in a study of cytomegalovirus exposure and HLA in healthy donors (dated by TCRdb to about 2017). Libraries came from the immunoSEQ multiplex PCR assay. A mixture of 60 forward primers for TCR Vbeta segments and 13 reverse primers for TCR Jbeta segments was used in the multiplex PCR. Not all clones reach the TCRdb copy of this immuneACCESS table, which keeps in-frame sequences only. Checked studies attribute under half of the gap to unresolved V genes and leave the rest unexplained. For this sample there are roughly 160,000 clones; roughly four fifths appear just once. Over 8.5% of the sample belongs to the ten largest clones. Sequences were obtained from PBMCs. The receptors shown here come from a man in his fifties or sixties in good health and CMV-seropositive.

The chain has TRBV10-3 and TRBJ1-4; 9 bases line up with TRBD1. CDR1 and CDR2 from the germline V gene are ENHRY and SYGVKD. The CDR3 runs 13 residues. The ends lost 10 bases at V and 3 bases at J; junction bases unmatched: 3. The CDR3 reads CATTGGSNEKLFF. CDR3 DNA: TGTGCCACTACAGGGGGCTCTAATGAAAAACTGTTTTTT.

Comment on this clone: Compared with germline, one end of the junction differs, possibly owing to a read error. The chain links TRBV7-9 to TRBJ2-7; 7 nucleotides line up with TRBD1. The CDR3 is 14 amino acids. Germline CDR1 is SEHNR and CDR2 is FQNEAQ (reference sequence). CDR3 in amino acids: CSSSQEIDRDEQYF. In nucleotides, the CDR3 is TGTTCCAGCAGCCAAGAGATCGACAGGGACGAGCAGTACTTC.

The chain has TRBV30 and TRBJ2-7; 9 bases match TRBD1. The CDR3 runs to 14 residues. V gave up 5 bases and J gave up 0 bases; unmatched junction bases: 5. Germline loops: CDR1 GTSNPN, CDR2 SVGIG (reference sequence). CDR3 bases: TGTGCCTGGGAAGGACAGGGGTTCTCCTACGAGCAGTACTTC. Protein: CAWEGQGFSYEQYF.

The chain couples TRBV15 to TRBJ1-4, with 7 bases fitting TRBD1. The V segment lost 2 bases and the J segment 7 bases; nucleotides outside the gene matches: 7. CDR3 size: 15 residues. Germline V lookup: CDR1 LNHNV, CDR2 YYDKDF (reference sequence). In DNA form, the CDR3 reads TGTGCCACCAGCAGACGACAGGGAGTAACTGAAAAACTGTTTTTT. Its translation is CATSRRQGVTEKLFF.